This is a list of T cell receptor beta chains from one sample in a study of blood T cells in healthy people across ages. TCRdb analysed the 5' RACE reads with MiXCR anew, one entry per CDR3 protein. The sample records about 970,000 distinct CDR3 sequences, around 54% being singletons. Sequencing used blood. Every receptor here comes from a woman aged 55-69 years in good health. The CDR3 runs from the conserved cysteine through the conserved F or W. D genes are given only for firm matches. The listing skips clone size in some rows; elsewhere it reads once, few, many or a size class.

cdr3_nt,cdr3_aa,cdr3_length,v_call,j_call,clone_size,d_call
TGTGCCAGCAGTTTATACAGGGGCGCTGAGACCCGGTACTTC,CASSLYRGAETRYF,14,TRBV12-3/TRBV12-4,TRBJ2-5,-,TRBD1
TGTGCCAGCAGCTTTAGGTTTTCACCCCTCCACTTT,CASSFRFSPLHF,12,TRBV7-2,TRBJ1-6,-,-
TGTGCCACCACTCGGGCCCGGCGTGCGGAGACCCAGTACTTC,CATTRARRAETQYF,14,TRBV24-1,TRBJ2-5,-,-
TGCGCCAGCAGCCAACAGGGTAATGGAGGCGCTAATGAAAAACTGTTTTTT,CASSQQGNGGANEKLFF,17,TRBV4-1,TRBJ1-4,-,-
TGTGCCAGCAGGTCAGGGGCGCTTAACACTGAAGCTTTCTTT,CASRSGALNTEAFF,14,TRBV5-6,TRBJ1-1,-,-
TGTGCCAGCAGTTTGGGTTGGCAATACGCTGGGGCCAACGTCCTGACTTTC,CASSLGWQYAGANVLTF,17,TRBV27,TRBJ2-6,once,-
TGTGCCAGCAGTGAGGCAGGGGCGGAGTATGGCTACACCTTC,CASSEAGAEYGYTF,14,TRBV6-1,TRBJ1-2,-,-
TGTGCCAGCAGCTTGGCGGCGAGGGGCGGGGACTATGGCTACACCTTC,CASSLAARGGDYGYTF,16,TRBV5-6,TRBJ1-2,-,-
TGTGCCAGCAGTTTCAGTCGACTAGCGGGAGTCGGAGATGAGCAGTTCTTC,CASSFSRLAGVGDEQFF,17,TRBV27,TRBJ2-1,-,TRBD2
TGTGCCATCAGTCCCTGGACAACCCAAGAGACCCAGTACTTC,CAISPWTTQETQYF,14,TRBV10-3,TRBJ2-5,-,-
TGCGCCAGCAGCGCAGGACATTCGGGCCCGGATACGCAGTATTTT,CASSAGHSGPDTQYF,15,TRBV4-3,TRBJ2-3,few,-
TGTGCCAGCAGCCCTAGACTAGCGGGAGTAGGAGATACGCAGTATTTT,CASSPRLAGVGDTQYF,16,TRBV9,TRBJ2-3,few,TRBD2
TGTGCCAGCAGAGGAAGCAGGGAATCTCGAACTGAAGCTTTCTTT,CASRGSRESRTEAFF,15,TRBV6-2/TRBV6-3,TRBJ1-1,few,-
TGTGCCAGCAGCTTAGGGGGCGGCGGACTGGACCACACGTTTGAGCAGTACTTC,CASSLGGGGLDHTFEQYF,18,TRBV7-6,TRBJ2-5,-,-
TGTGCCAGCAGTAAACCGGGACTCTCTAACGAGCAGTACTTC,CASSKPGLSNEQYF,14,TRBV6-2/TRBV6-3,TRBJ2-7,-,-
TGCAGTGCTCCGTCTGACCGACTAGCCCTCGAGACCCAGTACTTC,CSAPSDRLALETQYF,15,TRBV20-1,TRBJ2-5,few,TRBD2
TGTGCCAGCTCACCAGCGCACCAAGAGACCCAGTACTTC,CASSPAHQETQYF,13,TRBV18,TRBJ2-5,-,-
TGTGCCAGCAGTGTCGGGACTCCCCAAGAGACCCAGTACTTC,CASSVGTPQETQYF,14,TRBV7-2,TRBJ2-5,once,-
TGTGCCAGCTCACCCCTCCAGACCACAGATACGCGGTATTTT,CASSPLQTTDTRYF,14,TRBV18,TRBJ2-3,-,-
TGTGCCAGCAGTCCTTCTTGGCGGGGGGCAGATACGCAGTATTTT,CASSPSWRGADTQYF,15,TRBV11-2,TRBJ2-3,-,TRBD2
TGTGCCAGCACCGGAGCCTCCCCCTACGAGCAGTACTTC,CASTGASPYEQYF,13,TRBV6-2/TRBV6-3,TRBJ2-7,-,-
TGCAGTGGGGGGGAACGGGAGAGACTCCAAGAGACCCAGTACTTC,CSGGERERLQETQYF,15,TRBV20-1,TRBJ2-5,-,-